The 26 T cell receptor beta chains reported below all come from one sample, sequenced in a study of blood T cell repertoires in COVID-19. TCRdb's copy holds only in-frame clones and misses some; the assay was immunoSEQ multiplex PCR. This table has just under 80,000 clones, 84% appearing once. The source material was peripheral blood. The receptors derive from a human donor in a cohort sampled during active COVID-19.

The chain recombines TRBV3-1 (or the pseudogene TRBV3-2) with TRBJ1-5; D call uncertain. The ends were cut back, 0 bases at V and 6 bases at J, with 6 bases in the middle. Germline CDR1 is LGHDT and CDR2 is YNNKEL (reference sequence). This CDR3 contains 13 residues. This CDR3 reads CASSQEVGQPQHF. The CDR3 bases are TGTGCCAGCAGCCAAGAGGTCGGTCAGCCCCAGCATTTT.

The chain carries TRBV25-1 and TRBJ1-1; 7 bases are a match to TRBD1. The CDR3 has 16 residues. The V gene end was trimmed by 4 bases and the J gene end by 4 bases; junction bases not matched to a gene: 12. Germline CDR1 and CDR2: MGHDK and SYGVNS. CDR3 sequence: CASSGRTGRIPTEAFF. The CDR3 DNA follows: TGTGCCAGCAGTGGCAGGACAGGCAGGATACCCACTGAAGCTTTCTTT.

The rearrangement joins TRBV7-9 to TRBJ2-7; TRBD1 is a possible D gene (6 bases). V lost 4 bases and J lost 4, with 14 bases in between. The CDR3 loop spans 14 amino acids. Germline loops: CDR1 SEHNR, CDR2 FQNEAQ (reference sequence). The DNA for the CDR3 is TGTGCCAGCAGCTGGGGGCACACAGGTTACGAGCAGTACTTC. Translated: CASSWGHTGYEQYF.

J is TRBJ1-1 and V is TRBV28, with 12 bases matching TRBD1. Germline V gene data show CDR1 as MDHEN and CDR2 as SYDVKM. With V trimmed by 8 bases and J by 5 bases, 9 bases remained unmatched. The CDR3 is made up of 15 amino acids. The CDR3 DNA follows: TGTGCCAGCCTGGGACAGGGGGCTTCAACGACTGAAGCTTTCTTT. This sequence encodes CASLGQGASTTEAFF.

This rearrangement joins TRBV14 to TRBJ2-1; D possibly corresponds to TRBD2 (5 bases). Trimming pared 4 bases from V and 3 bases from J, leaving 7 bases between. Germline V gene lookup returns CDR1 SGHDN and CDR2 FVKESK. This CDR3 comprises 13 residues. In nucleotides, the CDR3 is TGTGCCAGCAGCCCCGGGAACTACAATGAGCAGTTCTTC. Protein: CASSPGNYNEQFF.

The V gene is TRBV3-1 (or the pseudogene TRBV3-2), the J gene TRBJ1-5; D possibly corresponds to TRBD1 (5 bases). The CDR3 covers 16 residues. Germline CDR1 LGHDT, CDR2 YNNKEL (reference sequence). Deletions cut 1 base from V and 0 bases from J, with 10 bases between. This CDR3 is CASSQGDSPSNQPQHF. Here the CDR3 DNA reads TGTGCCAGCAGCCAAGGGGACTCCCCTAGCAATCAGCCCCAGCATTTT.

CDR3 protein: CASRDYPRGLGNTEAFF. The CDR3, as DNA: TGTGCCAGCAGAGATTATCCCAGGGGGTTGGGGAACACTGAAGCTTTCTTT. The J gene is TRBJ1-1, the V gene TRBV11-2; 7 nucleotides match TRBD1. Trimming took 6 bases from V and 1 from J; bases not matched to a gene: 14. CDR1 and CDR2 from the germline V gene are SGHAT and FQNNGV. This CDR3 is 17 amino acids long.

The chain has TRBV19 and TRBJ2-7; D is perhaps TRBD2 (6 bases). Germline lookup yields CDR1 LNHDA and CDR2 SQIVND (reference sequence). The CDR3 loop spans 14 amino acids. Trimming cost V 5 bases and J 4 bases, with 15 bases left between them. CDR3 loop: CASSSRDFGYEQYF. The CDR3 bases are TGTGCCAGTAGTTCCCGGGACTTTGGTTACGAGCAGTACTTC.

CDR3 region: CASSLVADQPQHF. In nucleotides, the CDR3 is TGTGCCAGCAGTTTGGTGGCCGATCAGCCCCAGCATTTT. The gene calls are TRBV12-3 or TRBV12-4 and TRBJ1-5, with unresolved D. The CDR3 has 13 amino acids. V shed 3 bases and J shed 5 bases, with 8 bases lying between them.

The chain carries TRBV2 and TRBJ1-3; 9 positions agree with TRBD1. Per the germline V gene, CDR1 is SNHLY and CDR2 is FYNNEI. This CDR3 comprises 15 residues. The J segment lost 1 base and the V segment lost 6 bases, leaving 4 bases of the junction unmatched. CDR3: CASRRQGVSGNTIYF. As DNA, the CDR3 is TGTGCCAGCAGACGACAGGGGGTTTCTGGAAACACCATATATTTT.

CDR3 in amino acids: CASSQGGVHGYTF. Here the CDR3 DNA reads TGTGCCAGCAGCCAGGGGGGGGTCCATGGCTACACCTTC. The V and J genes are TRBV14 and TRBJ1-2; tentatively, D is TRBD1 (5 bases). Germline CDR1 SGHDN, CDR2 FVKESK. V was clipped by 3 bases and J by 6 bases, with 11 bases between them. CDR3 size: 13 residues. The variable domain in full, completed from reference TRBV14 and TRBJ1-2, reads EAGVTQFPSHSVIEKGQTVTLRCDPISGHDNLYWYRRVMGKEIKFLLHFVKESKQDESGMPNNRFLAERTGGTYSTLKVQPAELEDSGVYFCASSQGGVHGYTFGSGTRLTVV.

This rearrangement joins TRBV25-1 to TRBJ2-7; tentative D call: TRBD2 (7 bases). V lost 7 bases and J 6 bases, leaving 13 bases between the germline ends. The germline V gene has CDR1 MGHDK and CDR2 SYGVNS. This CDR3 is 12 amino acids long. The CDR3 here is CASTGRGIEQYF. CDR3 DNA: TGTGCCAGCACTGGGAGGGGGATCGAGCAGTACTTC.

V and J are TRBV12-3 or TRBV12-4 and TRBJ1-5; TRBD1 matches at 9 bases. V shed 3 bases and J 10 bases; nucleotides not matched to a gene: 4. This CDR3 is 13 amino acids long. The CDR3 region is CASSLGQGGPQHF. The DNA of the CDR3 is TGTGCCAGCAGTTTGGGACAGGGAGGCCCCCAGCATTTT.

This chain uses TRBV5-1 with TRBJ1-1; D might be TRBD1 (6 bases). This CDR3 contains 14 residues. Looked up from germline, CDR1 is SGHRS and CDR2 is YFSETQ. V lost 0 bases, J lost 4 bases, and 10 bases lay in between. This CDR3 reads CASSLGRGGTEAFF. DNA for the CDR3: TGCGCCAGCAGCTTGGGCAGGGGCGGCACTGAAGCTTTCTTT.

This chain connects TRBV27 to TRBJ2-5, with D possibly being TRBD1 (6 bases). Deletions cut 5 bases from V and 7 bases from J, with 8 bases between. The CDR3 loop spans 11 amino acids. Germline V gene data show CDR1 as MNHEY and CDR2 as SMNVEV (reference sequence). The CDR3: CASSGGGTQYF. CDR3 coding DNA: TGTGCCAGCAGTGGGGGCGGGACCCAGTACTTC.

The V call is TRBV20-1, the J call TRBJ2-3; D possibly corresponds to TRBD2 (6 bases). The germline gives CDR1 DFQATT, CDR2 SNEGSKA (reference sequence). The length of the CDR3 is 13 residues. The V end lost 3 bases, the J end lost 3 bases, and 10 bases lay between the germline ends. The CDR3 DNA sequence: TGCAGTGCTAGTAATAGCGGTACAGATACGCAGTATTTT. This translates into CSASNSGTDTQYF.

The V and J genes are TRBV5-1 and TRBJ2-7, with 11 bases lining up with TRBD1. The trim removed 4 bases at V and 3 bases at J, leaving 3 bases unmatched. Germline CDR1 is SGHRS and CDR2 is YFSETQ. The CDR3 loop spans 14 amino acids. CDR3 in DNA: TGCGCCAGCAGCAGGACAGGGGGCTTCTACGAGCAGTACTTC. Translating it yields CASSRTGGFYEQYF.

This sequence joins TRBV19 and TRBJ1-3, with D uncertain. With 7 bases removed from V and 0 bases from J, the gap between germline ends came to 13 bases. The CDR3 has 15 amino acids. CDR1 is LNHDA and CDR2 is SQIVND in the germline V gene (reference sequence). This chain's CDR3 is CASMASPNSGNTIYF. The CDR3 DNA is TGTGCCAGTATGGCCAGTCCCAACTCTGGAAACACCATATATTTT.

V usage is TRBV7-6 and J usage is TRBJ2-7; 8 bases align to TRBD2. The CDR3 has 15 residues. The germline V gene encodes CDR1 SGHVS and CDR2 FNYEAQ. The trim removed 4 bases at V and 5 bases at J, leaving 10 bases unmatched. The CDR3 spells CASSSTSGGDNEQYF. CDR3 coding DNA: TGTGCCAGCAGCTCGACCTCGGGAGGGGATAACGAGCAGTACTTC.

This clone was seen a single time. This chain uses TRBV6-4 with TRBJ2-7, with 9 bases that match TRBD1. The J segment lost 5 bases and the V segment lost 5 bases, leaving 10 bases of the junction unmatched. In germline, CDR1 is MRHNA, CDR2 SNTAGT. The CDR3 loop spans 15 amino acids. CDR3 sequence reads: CASSPSGTGTNEQYF. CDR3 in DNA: TGTGCCAGCAGTCCCTCCGGGACAGGGACCAACGAGCAGTACTTC.

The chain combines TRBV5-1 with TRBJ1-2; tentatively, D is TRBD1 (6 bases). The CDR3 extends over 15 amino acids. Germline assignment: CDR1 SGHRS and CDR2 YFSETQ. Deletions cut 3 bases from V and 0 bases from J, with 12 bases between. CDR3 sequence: CASSYDRRANYGYTF. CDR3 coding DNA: TGCGCCAGCAGCTATGACAGGAGAGCTAACTATGGCTACACCTTC.

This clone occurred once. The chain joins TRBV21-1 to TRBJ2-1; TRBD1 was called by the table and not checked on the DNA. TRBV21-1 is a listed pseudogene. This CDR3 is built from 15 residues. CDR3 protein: CASSRNRLAYNEQFF. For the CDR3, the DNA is TGTGCCAGCAGCAGGAACAGGTTAGCTTACAATGAGCAGTTCTTC.

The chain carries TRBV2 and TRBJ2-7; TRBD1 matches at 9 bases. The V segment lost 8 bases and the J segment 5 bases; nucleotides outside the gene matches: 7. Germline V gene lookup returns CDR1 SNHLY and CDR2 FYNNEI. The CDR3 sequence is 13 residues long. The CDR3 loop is CASGRDREDEQYF. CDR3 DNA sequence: TGTGCCAGCGGCCGGGACAGGGAAGACGAGCAGTACTTC.

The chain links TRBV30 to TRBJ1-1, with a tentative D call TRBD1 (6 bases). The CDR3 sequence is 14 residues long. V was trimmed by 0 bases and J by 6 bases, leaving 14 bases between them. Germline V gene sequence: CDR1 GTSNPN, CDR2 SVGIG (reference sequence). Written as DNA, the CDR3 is TGTGCCTGGAGTGTAGGGGGACCCTCCTCTGAAGCTTTCTTT. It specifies CAWSVGGPSSEAFF.

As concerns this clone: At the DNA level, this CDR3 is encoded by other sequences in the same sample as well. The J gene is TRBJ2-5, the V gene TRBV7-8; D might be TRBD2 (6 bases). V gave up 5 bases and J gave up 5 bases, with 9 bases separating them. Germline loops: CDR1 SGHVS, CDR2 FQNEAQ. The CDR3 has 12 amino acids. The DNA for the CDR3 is TGTGCCAGCAGCCTCCGGGGGGAGACCCAGTACTTC. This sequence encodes CASSLRGETQYF.

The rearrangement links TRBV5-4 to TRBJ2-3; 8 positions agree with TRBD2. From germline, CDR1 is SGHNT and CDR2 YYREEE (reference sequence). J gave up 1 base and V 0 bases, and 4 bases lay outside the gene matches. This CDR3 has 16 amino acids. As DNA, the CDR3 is TGTGCCAGCAGCTTGGCGGGGGGGTTGGGCACAGATACGCAGTATTTT. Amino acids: CASSLAGGLGTDTQYF.